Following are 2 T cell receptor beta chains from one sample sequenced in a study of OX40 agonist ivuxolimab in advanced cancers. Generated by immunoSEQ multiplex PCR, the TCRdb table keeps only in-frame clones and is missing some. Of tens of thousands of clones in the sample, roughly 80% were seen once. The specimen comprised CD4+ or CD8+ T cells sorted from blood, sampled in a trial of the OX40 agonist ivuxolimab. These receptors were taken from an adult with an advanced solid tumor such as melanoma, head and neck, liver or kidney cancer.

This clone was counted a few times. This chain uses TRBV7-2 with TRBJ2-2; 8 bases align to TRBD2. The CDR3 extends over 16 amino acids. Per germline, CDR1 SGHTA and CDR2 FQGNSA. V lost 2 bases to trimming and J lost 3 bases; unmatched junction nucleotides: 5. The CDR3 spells CASSLWTGGYTGELFF. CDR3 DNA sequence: TGTGCCAGCAGCTTATGGACGGGGGGGTACACCGGGGAGCTGTTTTTT.

The CDR3 DNA reads as TGTGCCAGCAGTCGGCCGGGTAACCAAGAGACCCAGTACTTC. Its translation: CASSRPGNQETQYF. The gene calls are TRBV25-1 and TRBJ2-5; D gene uncertain. The CDR3 consists of 14 residues. The V gene lost 5 bases and the J gene lost 0 bases, with 10 bases spanning the gap. The germline V gene encodes CDR1 MGHDK and CDR2 SYGVNS.